The source of this T cell receptor (beta chain) is a study of human T cells and chemical hapten exposure. Overall study findings and caveats: As the donors had alopecia, their immune response may differ from healthy people's. Once DPC sensitization occurred, TCRs above 1 in 1000 frequency showed no change.

This clonotype was seen only a few times. Its antigen is unidentified. Trimming stripped 4 bases from V and 2 bases from J, with 11 bases between. This CDR3 has 15 residues. Germline CDR1 is ENHRY and CDR2 is SYGVKD. TCRdb ran MiXCR on the RACE reads and lists one entry per CDR3 protein. In the table there are 110,000 or so distinct CDR3 sequences, roughly 9% of which are singletons. Time point described: patch test 2, 6 weeks after DPC sensitization. Treatment denoted: therapeutic diphenylcyclopropenone sensitization with weekly scalp DPC. J is TRBJ2-2 and V is TRBV10-3; D may be TRBD1 (5 bases). The sequencing here drew on whole blood, taken in connection with sensitization to the hapten diphenylcyclopropenone (DPC). The sequence derives from a woman between 40 and 50 years old with alopecia areata. Some clones in this sample may be carry-over from other donors' samples. The CDR3 coding sequence is TGTGCCATCAGTGCTATGGACACAAACACCGGGGAGCTGTTTTTT. This gives the protein CAISAMDTNTGELFF.